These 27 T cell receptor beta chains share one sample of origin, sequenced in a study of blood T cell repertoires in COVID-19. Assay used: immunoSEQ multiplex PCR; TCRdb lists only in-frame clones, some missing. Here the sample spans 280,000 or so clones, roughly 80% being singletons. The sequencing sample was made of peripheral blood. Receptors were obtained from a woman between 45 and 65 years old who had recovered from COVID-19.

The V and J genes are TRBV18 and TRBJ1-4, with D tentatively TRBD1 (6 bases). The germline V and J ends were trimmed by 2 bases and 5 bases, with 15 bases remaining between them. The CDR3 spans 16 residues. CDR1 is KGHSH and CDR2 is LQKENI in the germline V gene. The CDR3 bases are TGTGCCAGCTCACCAAAATCACAGGGTATGAATGAAAAACTGTTTTTT. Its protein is CASSPKSQGMNEKLFF.

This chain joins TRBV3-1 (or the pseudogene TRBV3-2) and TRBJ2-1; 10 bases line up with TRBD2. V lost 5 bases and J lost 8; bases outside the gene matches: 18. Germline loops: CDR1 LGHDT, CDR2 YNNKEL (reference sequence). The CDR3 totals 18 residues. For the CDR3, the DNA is TGTGCCAGCAGCACGTTTGAATCCGGGACTAGCGCGGACCATGAGCAGTTCTTC. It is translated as CASSTFESGTSADHEQFF.

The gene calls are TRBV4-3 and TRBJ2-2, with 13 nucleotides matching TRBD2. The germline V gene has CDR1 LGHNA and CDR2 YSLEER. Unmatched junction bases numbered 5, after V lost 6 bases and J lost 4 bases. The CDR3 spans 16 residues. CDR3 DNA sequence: TGCGCCAGCAGTGGGACTAGCGGGGACATCACCGGGGAGCTGTTTTTT. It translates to CASSGTSGDITGELFF.

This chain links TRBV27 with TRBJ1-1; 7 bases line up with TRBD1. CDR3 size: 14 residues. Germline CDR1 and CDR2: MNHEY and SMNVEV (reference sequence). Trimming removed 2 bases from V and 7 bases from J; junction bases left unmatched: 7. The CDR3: CASSLQGRGDEAFF. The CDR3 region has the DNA TGTGCCAGCAGTTTACAAGGCAGGGGGGATGAAGCTTTCTTT.

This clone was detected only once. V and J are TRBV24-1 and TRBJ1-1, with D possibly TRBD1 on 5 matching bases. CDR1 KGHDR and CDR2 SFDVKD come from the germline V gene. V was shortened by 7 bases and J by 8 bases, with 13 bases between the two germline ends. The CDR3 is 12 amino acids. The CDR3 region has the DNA TGTGCCACCAGGGGAAGGGGAGGCGAAGCTTTCTTT. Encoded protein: CATRGRGGEAFF.

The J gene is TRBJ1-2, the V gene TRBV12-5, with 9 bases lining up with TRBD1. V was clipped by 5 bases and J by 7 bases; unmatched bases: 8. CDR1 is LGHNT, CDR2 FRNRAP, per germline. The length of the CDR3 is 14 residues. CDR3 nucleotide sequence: TGTGCTAGTGGTACCGGGACAGGGTACGGTGGCTACACCTTC. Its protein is CASGTGTGYGGYTF.

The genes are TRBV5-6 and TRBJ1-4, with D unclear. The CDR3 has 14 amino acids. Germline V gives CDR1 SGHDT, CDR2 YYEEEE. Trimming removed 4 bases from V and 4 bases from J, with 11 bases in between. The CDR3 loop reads CASSGGRINEKLFF. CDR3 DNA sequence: TGTGCCAGCAGCGGCGGGCGGATTAATGAAAAACTGTTTTTT.

The CDR3 DNA reads TGTGCCAGCAACGGGGATAGCGGGGTCTACAATGAGCAGTTCTTC. Amino acid sequence: CASNGDSGVYNEQFF. The V call is TRBV28, the J call TRBJ2-1, with 8 positions matching TRBD2. V dropped 7 bases and J dropped 3; count of bases not matched to a gene: 8. The CDR3 contains 15 residues. CDR1 and CDR2 (germline): MDHEN, SYDVKM.

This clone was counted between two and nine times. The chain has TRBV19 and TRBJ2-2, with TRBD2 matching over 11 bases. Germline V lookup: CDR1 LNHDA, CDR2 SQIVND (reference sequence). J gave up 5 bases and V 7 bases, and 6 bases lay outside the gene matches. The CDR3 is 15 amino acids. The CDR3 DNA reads TGTGCCAGTACCCCTAGCGGGGGGTCGACCGGGGAGCTGTTTTTT. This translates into CASTPSGGSTGELFF.

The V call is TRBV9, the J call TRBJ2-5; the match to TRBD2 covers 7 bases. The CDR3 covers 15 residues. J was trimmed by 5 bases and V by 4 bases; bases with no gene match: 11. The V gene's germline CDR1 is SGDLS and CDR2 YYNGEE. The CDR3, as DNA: TGTGCCAGCAGCTCGGGGGGACCCCGAGGGGAGACCCAGTACTTC. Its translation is CASSSGGPRGETQYF.

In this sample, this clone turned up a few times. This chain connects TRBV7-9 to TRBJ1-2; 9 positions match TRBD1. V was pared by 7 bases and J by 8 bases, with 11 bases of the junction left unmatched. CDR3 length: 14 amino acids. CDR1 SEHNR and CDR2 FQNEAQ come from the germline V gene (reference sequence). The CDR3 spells CASTVGTGSFGYTF. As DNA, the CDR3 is TGTGCCAGCACCGTCGGGACAGGGAGTTTCGGCTACACCTTC.

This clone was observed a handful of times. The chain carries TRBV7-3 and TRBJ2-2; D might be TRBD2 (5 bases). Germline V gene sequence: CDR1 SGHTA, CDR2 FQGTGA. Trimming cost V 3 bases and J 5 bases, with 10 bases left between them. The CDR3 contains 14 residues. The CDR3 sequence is CASSFQGGTGELFF. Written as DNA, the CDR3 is TGTGCCAGCAGCTTTCAAGGAGGAACCGGGGAGCTGTTTTTT.

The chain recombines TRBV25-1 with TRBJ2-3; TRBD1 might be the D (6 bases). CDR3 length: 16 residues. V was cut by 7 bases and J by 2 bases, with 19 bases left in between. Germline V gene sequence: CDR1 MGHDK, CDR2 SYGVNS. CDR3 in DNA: TGTGCCAGCATGTCCTCCGGGACAACTTTCACAGATACGCAGTATTTT. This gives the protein CASMSSGTTFTDTQYF.

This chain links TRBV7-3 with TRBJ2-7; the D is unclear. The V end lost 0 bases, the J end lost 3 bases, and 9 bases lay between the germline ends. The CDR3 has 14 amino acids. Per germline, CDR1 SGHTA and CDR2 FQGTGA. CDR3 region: CASSLTGRHYEQYF. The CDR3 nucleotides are TGTGCCAGCAGCTTAACCGGCAGGCACTACGAGCAGTACTTC.

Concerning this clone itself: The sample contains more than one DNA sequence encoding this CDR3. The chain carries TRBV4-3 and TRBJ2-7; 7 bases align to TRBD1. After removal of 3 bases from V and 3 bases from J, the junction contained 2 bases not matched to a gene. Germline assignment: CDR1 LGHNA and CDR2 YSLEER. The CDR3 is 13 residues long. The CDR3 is CASSQNRGYEQYF. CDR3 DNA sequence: TGCGCCAGCAGCCAGAACAGGGGCTACGAGCAGTACTTC.

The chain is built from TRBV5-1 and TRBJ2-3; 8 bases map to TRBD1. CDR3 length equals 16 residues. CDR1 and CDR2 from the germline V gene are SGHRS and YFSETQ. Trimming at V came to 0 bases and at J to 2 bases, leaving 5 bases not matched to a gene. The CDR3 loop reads CASSLAGTGNTDTQYF. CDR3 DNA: TGCGCCAGCAGCTTGGCCGGGACAGGTAACACAGATACGCAGTATTTT. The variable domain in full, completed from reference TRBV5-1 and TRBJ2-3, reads KAGVTQTPRYLIKTRGQQVTLSCSPISGHRSVSWYQQTPGQGLQFLFEYFSETQRNKGNFPGRFSGRQFSNSRSEMNVSTLELGDSALYLCASSLAGTGNTDTQYFGPGTRLTVL.

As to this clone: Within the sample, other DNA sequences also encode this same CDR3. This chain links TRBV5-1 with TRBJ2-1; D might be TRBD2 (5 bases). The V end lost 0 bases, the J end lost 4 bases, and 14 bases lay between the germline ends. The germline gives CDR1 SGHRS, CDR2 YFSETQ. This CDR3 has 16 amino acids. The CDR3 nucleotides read TGCGCCAGCAGCTTGGTTTCCGGACTGCCTTACAATGAGCAGTTCTTC. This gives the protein CASSLVSGLPYNEQFF.

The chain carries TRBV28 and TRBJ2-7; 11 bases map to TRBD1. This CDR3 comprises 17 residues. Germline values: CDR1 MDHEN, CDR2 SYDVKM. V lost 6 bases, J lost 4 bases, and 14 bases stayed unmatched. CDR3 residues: CASSSPHVGTGGYEQYF. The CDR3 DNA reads TGTGCCAGCAGCTCCCCCCACGTTGGGACAGGGGGGTACGAGCAGTACTTC.

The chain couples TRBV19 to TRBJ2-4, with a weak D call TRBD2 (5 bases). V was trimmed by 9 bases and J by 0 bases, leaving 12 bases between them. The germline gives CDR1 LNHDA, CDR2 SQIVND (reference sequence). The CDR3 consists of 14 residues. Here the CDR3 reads CASGINEAKNIQYF. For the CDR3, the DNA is TGTGCCAGCGGGATCAACGAAGCCAAAAACATTCAGTACTTC.

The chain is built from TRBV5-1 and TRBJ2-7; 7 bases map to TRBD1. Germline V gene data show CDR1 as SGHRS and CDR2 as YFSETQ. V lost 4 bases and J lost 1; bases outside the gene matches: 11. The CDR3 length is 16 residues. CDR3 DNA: TGCGCCAGCAGCCCCGGCCGGGACAGCACTTCCTACGAGCAGTACTTC. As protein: CASSPGRDSTSYEQYF.

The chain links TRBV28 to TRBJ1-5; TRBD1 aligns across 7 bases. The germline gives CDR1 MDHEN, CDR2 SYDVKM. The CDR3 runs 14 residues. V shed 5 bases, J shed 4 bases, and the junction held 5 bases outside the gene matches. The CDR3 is CASSPGDRNQPQHF. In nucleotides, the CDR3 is TGTGCCAGCAGTCCGGGGGACAGAAATCAGCCCCAGCATTTT.

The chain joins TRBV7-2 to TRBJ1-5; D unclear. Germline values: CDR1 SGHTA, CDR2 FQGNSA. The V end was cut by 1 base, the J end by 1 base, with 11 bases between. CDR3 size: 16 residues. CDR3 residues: CASSLVSGGSNQPQHF. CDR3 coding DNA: TGTGCCAGCAGCTTAGTTAGCGGCGGGAGCAATCAGCCCCAGCATTTT.

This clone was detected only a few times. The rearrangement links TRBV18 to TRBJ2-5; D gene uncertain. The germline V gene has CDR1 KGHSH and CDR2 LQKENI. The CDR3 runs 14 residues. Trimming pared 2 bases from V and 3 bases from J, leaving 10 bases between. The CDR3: CASSPASGKETQYF. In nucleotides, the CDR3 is TGTGCCAGCTCACCAGCCTCGGGTAAAGAGACCCAGTACTTC.

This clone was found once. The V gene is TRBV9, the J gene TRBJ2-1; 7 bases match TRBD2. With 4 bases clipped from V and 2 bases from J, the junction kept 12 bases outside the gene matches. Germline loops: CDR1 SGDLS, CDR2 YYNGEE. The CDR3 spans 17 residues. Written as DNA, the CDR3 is TGTGCCAGCAGCCCCCGCTTTTCGAGCGGGGCCTACAATGAGCAGTTCTTC. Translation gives CASSPRFSSGAYNEQFF. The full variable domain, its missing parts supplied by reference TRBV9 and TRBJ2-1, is DSGVTQTPKHLITATGQRVTLRCSPRSGDLSVYWYQQSLDQGLQFLIQYYNGEERAKGNILERFSAQQFPDLHSELNLSSLELGDSALYFCASSPRFSSGAYNEQFFGPGTRLTVL.

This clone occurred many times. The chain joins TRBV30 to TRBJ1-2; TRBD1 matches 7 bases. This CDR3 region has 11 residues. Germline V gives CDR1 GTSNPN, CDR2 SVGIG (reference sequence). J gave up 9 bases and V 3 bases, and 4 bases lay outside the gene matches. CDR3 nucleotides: TGTGCCTGGAGCGCAGGGGGGAGCTACACCTTC. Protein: CAWSAGGSYTF.

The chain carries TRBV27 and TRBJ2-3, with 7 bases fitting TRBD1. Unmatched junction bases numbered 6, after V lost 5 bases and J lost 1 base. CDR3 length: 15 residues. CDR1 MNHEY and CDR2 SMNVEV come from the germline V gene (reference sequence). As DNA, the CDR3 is TGTGCCAGCAGTCCCAGACAGGGTCGCACAGATACGCAGTATTTT. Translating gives CASSPRQGRTDTQYF.

CDR3 DNA sequence: TGTGCCAGTAGTATATGGGGGGGCATCTATGGGAACACTGAAGCTTTCTTT. Translated: CASSIWGGIYGNTEAFF. This chain links TRBV19 with TRBJ1-1; D is possibly TRBD1 (6 bases). Germline CDR1 reads LNHDA; CDR2 reads SQIVND (reference sequence). V was clipped by 2 bases and J by 1 base, with 17 bases between them. This CDR3 has 17 residues.